This T cell receptor beta chain was recorded in a study of post-analysis software for immune sequencing data. The study's findings and limits: TRBV5-6, TRBV5-1 and TRBV20-1 belonged to a set of about five TRBV segments that were more frequent in patients than controls. Versus controls, multiple sclerosis patients showed significantly lower diversity (normalized Chao1). Samples made in the same batch grouped tightly together by F measure.

With regard to this clonotype: Its antigen is currently unknown.

Carried by the TCR beta cDNA libraries were unique molecular identifiers. T cells numbering roughly 1 to 10 million yielded cDNA molecules that totaled roughly 500,000. TCRdb used MiXCR to reprocess the PCR reads, holding one entry per CDR3 protein. Here the sample spans about 770,000 distinct CDR3 sequences, just over 45% being singletons. CDR1 DFQATT and CDR2 SNEGSKA come from the germline V gene (reference sequence). The CDR3 length is 13 residues. The rearrangement uses TRBV20-1 and TRBJ2-7; a weak D match, TRBD2 (5 bases). The assigned J gene may be wrong: the sequence end matches TRBJ2-5 better. This sequence originates from a girl between 10 and 17 years old with multiple sclerosis. The sample was blood. CDR3 residues: CSASGRPWGTQYF. The CDR3 region has the DNA TGCAGTGCTTCGGGAAGGCCCTGGGGGACCCAGTACTTC.